This T cell receptor beta chain was recorded in a study of T-cell memory formation after mild COVID-19. Study summary: The study found TCR clusters largely donor specific.

Overall study results and limits: Memory sampled before infection contained some responding clones, suggesting cross-reactive memory joined. Clones shrinking between day 15 and 85 showed a balanced CD4/CD8 split, and those that grew later tilted toward CD4+.

Note on this clonotype: The antigen remains undetermined.

5'RACE, which relied on constant-segment primers, yielded TCR alpha and TCR beta cDNA libraries carrying sample barcodes and UMIs. TCRdb reanalysed the 5' RACE reads using MiXCR and keeps one entry per CDR3 protein. The table shows a few hundred thousand distinct CDR3 sequences, with roughly 21% occurring only once. Deletions cut 3 bases from V and 1 base from J, with 10 bases between. The CDR3 consists of 14 residues. This clonotype was obtained from an adult woman who had mild COVID-19 (a few samples of this study predate the infection). Cell type and time point are not known. The rearrangement joins TRBV12-3 or TRBV12-4 to TRBJ2-7, with TRBD1 as a possible D gene (5 bases). The source material was PBMCs or a T cell subset sorted from them (not recorded which). The CDR3 spells CASSLDKLSYEQYF. The CDR3 DNA is TGTGCCAGCAGTTTGGACAAACTTTCCTACGAGCAGTACTTC.